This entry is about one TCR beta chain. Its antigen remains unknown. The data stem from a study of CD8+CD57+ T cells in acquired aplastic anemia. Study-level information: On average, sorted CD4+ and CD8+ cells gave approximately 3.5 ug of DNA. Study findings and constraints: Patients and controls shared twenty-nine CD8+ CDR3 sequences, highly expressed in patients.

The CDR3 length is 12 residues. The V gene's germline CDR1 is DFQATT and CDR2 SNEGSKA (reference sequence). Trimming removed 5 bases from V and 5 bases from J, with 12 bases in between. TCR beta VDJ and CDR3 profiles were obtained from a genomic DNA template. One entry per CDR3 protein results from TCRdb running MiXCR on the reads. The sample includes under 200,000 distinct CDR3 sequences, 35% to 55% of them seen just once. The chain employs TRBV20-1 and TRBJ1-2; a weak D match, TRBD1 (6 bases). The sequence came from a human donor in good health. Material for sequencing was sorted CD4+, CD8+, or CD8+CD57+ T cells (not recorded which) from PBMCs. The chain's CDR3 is CSAYRERYGYTF. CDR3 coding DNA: TGCAGTGCTTACAGGGAGAGGTATGGCTACACCTTC.